This entry is about one TCR beta chain. Its specificity is unknown. This sample was included in a study of cytomegalovirus exposure and HLA in healthy donors. Study overall: The 120 or so validation repertoires used the same platform as the 650 to 850 first-cohort repertoires, a later analysis reported.

The method was immunoSEQ multiplex PCR; TCRdb's version includes in-frame clones alone and lacks a portion of them. The table has more than 110,000 clones, approximately 85% seen once. Study-wide findings and caveats: Specificity for CMV antigens was confirmed in vitro for a few of the CMV-associated chains. Some public TCRs appeared in many individuals, while most sequences were rare. Reports credit the classifier with highly specific, highly sensitive diagnosis of cytomegalovirus status.

The CDR3 loop spans 14 amino acids. V lost 2 bases to trimming and J lost 0 bases, with 8 bases between them. Germline V CDR1 and CDR2: SGHNT, YYREEE (reference sequence). The sample was PBMCs. The receptor was isolated from a woman aged 30 to 39 in good health and CMV-seronegative. J is TRBJ1-1 and V is TRBV5-4; D is unclear. CDR3 sequence: CASSLRSLNTEAFF. The CDR3 bases are TGTGCCAGCAGCTTACGGAGTCTGAACACTGAAGCTTTCTTT.